Listed below are T cell receptor beta chains from one sample, sequenced in a study of OX40 agonist ivuxolimab in advanced cancers. Some clones are missing from TCRdb's copy, which holds only in-frame ones; the method was immunoSEQ multiplex PCR. The sample gives 100,000 to 120,000 clones, around nine tenths of which show up once; less than 0.35% is in the top ten. Sequenced here: CD4+ or CD8+ T cells sorted from blood, sampled in a trial of the OX40 agonist ivuxolimab. These receptors were taken from an adult with an advanced solid tumor such as melanoma, head and neck, liver or kidney cancer. CDR3s include the opening cysteine and the closing phenylalanine or tryptophan. The order of the fields is clone size, D gene, J gene, V gene, CDR3 DNA, CDR3 protein. A D gene is named only where the DNA matches it firmly. For some rows the clone size is stated as once, few or many, or as a class when expanded; others skip it.

abundance: NA; d_gene: NA; j_gene: TRBJ2-3; v_gene: TRBV7-3; CDR3nt: TGTGCCAGCAGCTTAATCGGCAGAGCAACCCCGAAGAAGCAGTATTTT; CDR3aa: CASSLIGRATPKKQYF
abundance: NA; d_gene: NA; j_gene: TRBJ2-6; v_gene: TRBV6-6; CDR3nt: TGTGCCAGCACCCGCTCTGGGGCCAACGTCCTGACTTTC; CDR3aa: CASTRSGANVLTF
abundance: NA; d_gene: NA; j_gene: TRBJ2-1; v_gene: TRBV7-2; CDR3nt: TGTGCCAGCAGCCCTAGAATGCTTGCGGGTGAGCAGTTCTTC; CDR3aa: CASSPRMLAGEQFF
abundance: NA; d_gene: NA; j_gene: TRBJ1-1; v_gene: TRBV7-2; CDR3nt: TGTGCCAGCAGCTTATTACAGCTACTGAACACTGAAGCTTTCTTT; CDR3aa: CASSLLQLLNTEAFF
abundance: NA; d_gene: NA; j_gene: TRBJ2-2; v_gene: TRBV18; CDR3nt: TGTGCCAGCTCACCAAGGGGGTACGGGGAGCTGTTTTTT; CDR3aa: CASSPRGYGELFF
abundance: NA; d_gene: NA; j_gene: TRBJ2-5; v_gene: TRBV5-6; CDR3nt: TGTGCCAGCAGCCAAGGGACATCCAAAGAGACCCAGTACTTC; CDR3aa: CASSQGTSKETQYF
abundance: NA; d_gene: TRBD1; j_gene: TRBJ1-2; v_gene: TRBV6-5; CDR3nt: TGTGCCGCCCGGGACAGGCGAATTTATGGCTACACCTTC; CDR3aa: CAARDRRIYGYTF
abundance: NA; d_gene: TRBD1; j_gene: TRBJ1-2; v_gene: TRBV4-3; CDR3nt: TGCGCCAGCAGCCTCGGGACAGTCAACTCCTATGGCTACACCTTC; CDR3aa: CASSLGTVNSYGYTF
abundance: NA; d_gene: NA; j_gene: TRBJ2-1; v_gene: TRBV18; CDR3nt: TGTGCCAGCTCACCCCCTTCAGGATACAATGAGCAGTTCTTC; CDR3aa: CASSPPSGYNEQFF
abundance: NA; d_gene: NA; j_gene: TRBJ1-1; v_gene: TRBV29-1; CDR3nt: TGCAGCGTTTACCGGGGCGGGAACACTGAAGCTTTCTTT; CDR3aa: CSVYRGGNTEAFF
abundance: NA; d_gene: TRBD2; j_gene: TRBJ2-1; v_gene: TRBV29-1; CDR3nt: TGCAGCGCCACGAAACTAGCGGGAGCATCTTCGTACAATGAGCAGTTCTTC; CDR3aa: CSATKLAGASSYNEQFF
abundance: NA; d_gene: NA; j_gene: TRBJ1-1; v_gene: TRBV11-1; CDR3nt: TGTGCCAGCAGCTTGGGAAGGAACACTGAAGCTTTCTTT; CDR3aa: CASSLGRNTEAFF
abundance: once; d_gene: TRBD2; j_gene: TRBJ2-1; v_gene: TRBV7-9; CDR3nt: TGTGCCAGCAGCTTAGGGACTAGCGTCTACAATGAGCAGTTCTTC; CDR3aa: CASSLGTSVYNEQFF
abundance: NA; d_gene: NA; j_gene: TRBJ1-2; v_gene: TRBV4-3; CDR3nt: TGCGCCAGCAGCCAAGAGAAGGACACCCGGATCTATGGCTACACCTTC; CDR3aa: CASSQEKDTRIYGYTF
abundance: NA; d_gene: NA; j_gene: TRBJ1-4; v_gene: TRBV5-6; CDR3nt: TGTGCCAGCAGCTCAATTAGGGGAGGCCGTAATGAAAAACTGTTTTTT; CDR3aa: CASSSIRGGRNEKLFF
abundance: few; d_gene: NA; j_gene: TRBJ2-7; v_gene: TRBV27; CDR3nt: TGTGCCAGCAGTTATCTAGGGAGATCCGAGCAGTACTTC; CDR3aa: CASSYLGRSEQYF
abundance: once; d_gene: NA; j_gene: TRBJ2-1; v_gene: TRBV4-1; CDR3nt: TGCGCCAGCAGCCAACACGACCGCGCAGGACAGTTCTTC; CDR3aa: CASSQHDRAGQFF
abundance: NA; d_gene: NA; j_gene: TRBJ2-5; v_gene: TRBV7-6; CDR3nt: TGTGCCAGCAGCTCCGAGCGGCAGGAGGGGCAAGAGACCCAGTACTTC; CDR3aa: CASSSERQEGQETQYF
abundance: NA; d_gene: NA; j_gene: TRBJ2-5; v_gene: TRBV18; CDR3nt: TGTGCCAGCTCACGGGGGGCAGAGACCCAGTACTTC; CDR3aa: CASSRGAETQYF
abundance: NA; d_gene: NA; j_gene: TRBJ1-1; v_gene: TRBV30; CDR3nt: TGTGCCTGGAATATAGGATTGAACACTGAAGCTTTCTTT; CDR3aa: CAWNIGLNTEAFF
abundance: NA; d_gene: NA; j_gene: TRBJ1-2; v_gene: TRBV5-6; CDR3nt: TGTGCCAGCAGCTCTACAGTTAACTATGGCTACACCTTC; CDR3aa: CASSSTVNYGYTF
abundance: NA; d_gene: TRBD1; j_gene: TRBJ2-7; v_gene: TRBV7-3; CDR3nt: TGTGCCAGCAGCTTAATAGGGACAGCCAATTACGAGCAGTACTTC; CDR3aa: CASSLIGTANYEQYF
abundance: NA; d_gene: TRBD1; j_gene: TRBJ1-1; v_gene: TRBV19; CDR3nt: TGTGCCAGTAGTATGGGACAGGGTTGGGGTGAAGCTTTCTTT; CDR3aa: CASSMGQGWGEAFF
abundance: many; d_gene: TRBD2; j_gene: TRBJ2-7; v_gene: TRBV6-6; CDR3nt: TGTGCCAGCAGTGCCGGGGGGGACACCTACGAGCAGTACTTC; CDR3aa: CASSAGGDTYEQYF
abundance: NA; d_gene: TRBD2; j_gene: TRBJ2-7; v_gene: TRBV9; CDR3nt: TGTGCCAGCAGCGTAGGGTCCGGGGGGAAAAGGGAGCAGTACTTC; CDR3aa: CASSVGSGGKREQYF
abundance: NA; d_gene: TRBD1; j_gene: TRBJ2-7; v_gene: TRBV19; CDR3nt: TGTGCCAGTAGCACCGGGACAGGGGGTTACGAGCAGTACTTC; CDR3aa: CASSTGTGGYEQYF
abundance: NA; d_gene: NA; j_gene: TRBJ1-2; v_gene: TRBV5-1; CDR3nt: TGCGCCAGCAGCTTGGAGCCACAGTCGACTAACTATGGCTACACCTTC; CDR3aa: CASSLEPQSTNYGYTF
abundance: NA; d_gene: NA; j_gene: TRBJ1-3; v_gene: TRBV15; CDR3nt: TGTGCCACCAGCAGAGAAATGTCTGGAAACACCATATATTTT; CDR3aa: CATSREMSGNTIYF
abundance: NA; d_gene: TRBD1; j_gene: TRBJ1-2; v_gene: TRBV9; CDR3nt: TGTGCCAGCAGCGACTCGACAGGGGATCTCGGCACCTTC; CDR3aa: CASSDSTGDLGTF
abundance: NA; d_gene: NA; j_gene: TRBJ2-5; v_gene: TRBV29-1; CDR3nt: TGCAGCGTTGTAGGGAAGGGGGAGACCCAGTACTTC; CDR3aa: CSVVGKGETQYF
abundance: NA; d_gene: NA; j_gene: TRBJ2-1; v_gene: TRBV7-2; CDR3nt: TGTGCCAGCAGTGAGCAGGGGACGGATGAGCAGTTCTTC; CDR3aa: CASSEQGTDEQFF
abundance: NA; d_gene: NA; j_gene: TRBJ1-4; v_gene: TRBV5-1; CDR3nt: TGCGCCAGCAGCCAGACCAGGGTCGCTAATGAAAAACTGTTTTTT; CDR3aa: CASSQTRVANEKLFF
abundance: NA; d_gene: NA; j_gene: TRBJ2-4; v_gene: TRBV18; CDR3nt: TGTGCCAGCTCACCGTACGGACAGACAATCAACGGGAAAAACATTCAGTACTTC; CDR3aa: CASSPYGQTINGKNIQYF
abundance: few; d_gene: NA; j_gene: TRBJ2-2; v_gene: TRBV11-3; CDR3nt: TGTGCCAGCAGCTTGCGGGGGAACACCGGGGAGCTGTTTTTT; CDR3aa: CASSLRGNTGELFF
abundance: NA; d_gene: TRBD1; j_gene: TRBJ2-1; v_gene: TRBV5-1; CDR3nt: TGCGCCAGCAGCGAGGGACAGAGCTCCTACAATGAGCAGTTCTTC; CDR3aa: CASSEGQSSYNEQFF
abundance: NA; d_gene: NA; j_gene: TRBJ1-5; v_gene: TRBV19; CDR3nt: TGTGCCAGTAGCGGAGGACGGGACAATCAGCCCCAGCATTTT; CDR3aa: CASSGGRDNQPQHF
abundance: NA; d_gene: NA; j_gene: TRBJ2-2; v_gene: TRBV2; CDR3nt: TGTGCCAGCAGTGTAGAAGGCGGCAACACCGGGGAGCTGTTTTTT; CDR3aa: CASSVEGGNTGELFF
abundance: NA; d_gene: TRBD1; j_gene: TRBJ2-7; v_gene: TRBV27; CDR3nt: TGTGCCAGCAGTAGACAGGGGGCGCGTGGAAATATGGGCGAGCAGTACTTC; CDR3aa: CASSRQGARGNMGEQYF
abundance: NA; d_gene: TRBD1; j_gene: TRBJ1-5; v_gene: TRBV6-1; CDR3nt: TGTGCCAGCAGTGTTTCGGGACAGAACAATCAGCCCCAGCATTTT; CDR3aa: CASSVSGQNNQPQHF
abundance: NA; d_gene: TRBD1; j_gene: TRBJ2-3; v_gene: TRBV6-5; CDR3nt: TGTGCCACCAGGGACAGGGGTTCAGGACCGGATACGCAGTATTTT; CDR3aa: CATRDRGSGPDTQYF
abundance: NA; d_gene: NA; j_gene: TRBJ2-1; v_gene: TRBV19; CDR3nt: TGTGCCAGTAGTATAGAGGACCGGTGGAAGCAGTTCTTC; CDR3aa: CASSIEDRWKQFF
abundance: NA; d_gene: NA; j_gene: TRBJ2-2; v_gene: TRBV5-4; CDR3nt: TGTGCCAGCAGCACCCCCGGGGCCACGAACACCGGGGAGCTGTTTTTT; CDR3aa: CASSTPGATNTGELFF
abundance: once; d_gene: NA; j_gene: TRBJ1-3; v_gene: TRBV9; CDR3nt: TGTGCCAGCAGCGTAGACGGGGACTCTGGAAACACCATATATTTT; CDR3aa: CASSVDGDSGNTIYF
abundance: NA; d_gene: NA; j_gene: TRBJ1-6; v_gene: TRBV10-3; CDR3nt: TGTGCCATCAGTGATGGGGGACATTCACCCCTCCACTTT; CDR3aa: CAISDGGHSPLHF
abundance: NA; d_gene: NA; j_gene: TRBJ2-5; v_gene: TRBV2; CDR3nt: TGTGCCAGCGGACTTCGGACAGAAGAGACCCAGTACTTC; CDR3aa: CASGLRTEETQYF
abundance: NA; d_gene: NA; j_gene: TRBJ1-1; v_gene: TRBV18; CDR3nt: TGTGCCAGCTCACCACCCACAGCCCTTTTGAACACTGAAGCTTTCTTT; CDR3aa: CASSPPTALLNTEAFF